Listed here are 15 T cell receptor beta chains from one sample, sequenced in a study of blood T cell repertoires in COVID-19. Libraries were prepared by immunoSEQ multiplex PCR; TCRdb keeps only in-frame clonotypes and omits some of them. The table has around 200,000 clones, approximately 86% seen once. Material: peripheral blood. The source is a man aged 40-55 years with active or convalescent COVID-19.

This sequence joins TRBV5-1 and TRBJ1-2; 9 bases fit TRBD1. CDR3 length: 16 amino acids. The V gene's germline CDR1 is SGHRS and CDR2 YFSETQ. The V and J ends lost 7 bases and 8 bases, in that order; junction bases with no gene match: 18. CDR3 protein: CASRAVSTGTGLGYTF. The DNA of the CDR3 is TGCGCCAGCCGTGCCGTATCAACCGGGACAGGGTTAGGCTACACCTTC.

J is TRBJ2-2 and V is TRBV3-1 (or the pseudogene TRBV3-2); D might be TRBD2 (6 bases). Between the trimmed V and J ends, which lost 4 bases and 6 bases, there was a span of 12 bases. The CDR3 has 14 residues. The germline gives CDR1 LGHDT, CDR2 YNNKEL (reference sequence). In DNA form, the CDR3 reads TGTGCCAGCAGCCCGGGACTGCGGGCCGGGGAGCTGTTTTTT. It translates to CASSPGLRAGELFF.

The gene calls are TRBV6-5 and TRBJ1-2, with D uncertain. V dropped 6 bases and J dropped 4 bases, with 9 bases sitting between them. Germline lookup yields CDR1 MNHEY and CDR2 SVGAGI. The CDR3 is 12 residues long. The CDR3 DNA follows: TGTGCCAGCAGGATCGGAGTCTATGGCTACACCTTC. Translation: CASRIGVYGYTF.

The chain is built from TRBV5-1 and TRBJ2-5, with D uncertain. V was clipped by 0 bases and J by 3 bases, with 9 bases between them. The CDR3 extends over 14 amino acids. CDR1 and CDR2 from the germline V gene are SGHRS and YFSETQ. CDR3 residues: CASSLALAEETQYF. CDR3 bases: TGCGCCAGCAGCTTGGCTTTAGCAGAAGAGACCCAGTACTTC.

This chain links TRBV28 with TRBJ2-1, with no clear D. Trimming left V 4 bases short and J 3 bases short, with 7 bases between. The CDR3 runs to 13 residues. CDR1 is MDHEN and CDR2 is SYDVKM in the germline V gene. CDR3 in DNA: TGTGCCAGCAGTTACCGACACTACAATGAGCAGTTCTTC. Translation gives CASSYRHYNEQFF.

The chain recombines TRBV28 with TRBJ1-4, with D tentatively TRBD1 (5 bases). This CDR3 contains 15 residues. Trimming left V 5 bases short and J 2 bases short, with 12 bases between. Germline V gene sequence: CDR1 MDHEN, CDR2 SYDVKM. The CDR3 region is CASSLAGGTNEKLFF. In DNA form, the CDR3 reads TGTGCCAGCAGTCTCGCGGGGGGTACTAATGAAAAACTGTTTTTT.

This clone was observed a single time. V usage is TRBV29-1 and J usage is TRBJ1-2; 12 bases line up with TRBD1. V shed 6 bases, J shed 1 base, and the junction held 3 bases outside the gene matches. Germline-derived CDR1 and CDR2 are SQVTM and ANQGSEA. The CDR3 runs 14 residues. The CDR3 is CSVGTGGDNYGYTF. For the CDR3, the DNA is TGCAGCGTAGGGACAGGGGGCGATAACTATGGCTACACCTTC.

The V gene is TRBV28, the J gene TRBJ2-1; 11 nucleotides agree with TRBD2. Trimming cost V 6 bases and J 5 bases; bases outside gene matches: 6. Per the germline V gene, CDR1 is MDHEN and CDR2 is SYDVKM. The CDR3 totals 15 residues. The CDR3 protein is CASSSLAGANNEQFF. In DNA, the CDR3 is TGTGCCAGCAGCTCACTAGCGGGGGCCAACAATGAGCAGTTCTTC.

The chain is built from TRBV6-5 and TRBJ2-4; 7 positions match TRBD1. J lost 6 bases, V lost 10 bases, and 3 bases had no gene match. CDR1 MNHEY and CDR2 SVGAGI come from the germline V gene. This CDR3 is 11 amino acids long. The CDR3 bases are TGTGCCATGCGGACAGGAAACATTCAGTACTTC. Amino acid sequence: CAMRTGNIQYF.

The chain combines TRBV28 with TRBJ2-1; possibly TRBD1 for D (6 bases). The CDR3 is 15 amino acids. Trimming pared 7 bases from V and 0 bases from J, leaving 13 bases between. Per germline, CDR1 MDHEN and CDR2 SYDVKM. The CDR3, as DNA: TGTGCCAGCAAGTGGGGGCAGGGCTCCTACAATGAGCAGTTCTTC. Translated, it gives CASKWGQGSYNEQFF.

This chain connects TRBV7-9 to TRBJ1-2; maybe TRBD1 (5 bases). From germline, CDR1 is SEHNR and CDR2 FQNEAQ (reference sequence). The CDR3 spans 14 residues. Trimming pared 4 bases from V and 7 bases from J, leaving 16 bases between. CDR3 in amino acids: CASSSSGTQGGYTF. The CDR3 DNA sequence: TGTGCCAGCAGCTCTAGCGGGACGCAGGGTGGCTACACCTTC.

J is TRBJ1-5 and V is TRBV2, with 11 bases aligning to TRBD1. Germline V gene sequence: CDR1 SNHLY, CDR2 FYNNEI. The CDR3 contains 14 residues. J lost 7 bases, V lost 5 bases, and 4 bases had no gene match. The CDR3 loop reads CASSSRTGGQPQHF. The CDR3 nucleotides are TGTGCCAGCAGTTCCCGGACAGGGGGCCAGCCCCAGCATTTT.

The chain is built from TRBV6-5 and TRBJ1-1; D is undetermined. V dropped 0 bases and J dropped 7 bases, with 9 bases sitting between them. This CDR3 has 13 amino acids. Germline V gives CDR1 MNHEY, CDR2 SVGAGI. CDR3 loop: CASSYSTLNEAFF. The CDR3 DNA reads as TGTGCCAGCAGTTACTCGACACTGAATGAAGCTTTCTTT.

V gene TRBV18 combines with J gene TRBJ2-1, with 9 bases lining up with TRBD1. V gave up 3 bases and J gave up 8 bases; unmatched junction bases: 5. The CDR3 length is 14 residues. CDR1 KGHSH and CDR2 LQKENI come from the germline V gene. The CDR3 is CASSPRTGVDEQFF. The DNA of the CDR3 is TGTGCCAGCTCACCGAGGACAGGGGTGGATGAGCAGTTCTTC.

The rearrangement uses TRBV5-4 and TRBJ2-7; TRBD2 matches 8 bases. Germline V lookup: CDR1 SGHNT, CDR2 YYREEE (reference sequence). With 4 bases clipped from V and 1 base from J, the junction kept 4 bases outside the gene matches. The CDR3 sequence is 14 residues long. The CDR3 sequence is CASSRGGLSYEQYF. CDR3 DNA sequence: TGTGCCAGCAGCCGCGGGGGGTTATCCTACGAGCAGTACTTC.